This T cell receptor (beta chain) was recovered during a study of blood T cell repertoires in COVID-19. Study as a whole: Acute and convalescent COVID-19 specimens originated in the United States, Italy and Spain. In each case, the material was cDNA or gDNA derived from T cells, B-cell-depleted T cells, or PBMCs.

Trimming took 3 bases from V and 0 from J, leaving 15 bases between them. CDR3 size: 16 residues. CDR1 and CDR2 (germline): DFQATT, SNEGSKA (reference sequence). Original processing notes: Nucleated cell number was recorded as an estimate derived from reference gene primer amplification. Some clones are missing from TCRdb's copy, which holds only in-frame ones; the method was immunoSEQ multiplex PCR. That table is the source of V, J and clone size, and D and trimming were worked out from the DNA. The profile shows 200,000 to 250,000 clones, roughly 84% of them singletons. The clonotype was recovered from a woman aged 45 to 65 with acute or convalescent COVID-19. The rearrangement links TRBV20-1 to TRBJ1-3; TRBD1 is a possible D gene (6 bases). What was sequenced was peripheral blood. The CDR3 sequence is CSASSGGRTSGNTIYF. The CDR3 nucleotides read TGCAGTGCTAGTAGCGGGGGCCGTACCTCTGGAAACACCATATATTTT.